The 20 T cell receptor beta chains reported below all come from one sample, sequenced in a study of T-cell reconstitution after alpha-beta-depleted transplantation in children. Molecular barcoding with unique molecular identifiers was used for the TCRbeta library. TCRdb re-derived calls from the PCR reads in MiXCR, one entry per CDR3 protein. Found here are 540,000 or so distinct CDR3 sequences, around 23% of them singletons; the top ten hold around 14%. Sequenced material: PBMCs, mostly from graft donor cells, taken 360 days after TCRalphabeta/CD19-depleted stem cell transplant. The receptors shown here come from a boy under three years old who had a stem cell transplant for acute myeloid leukemia, so the T cells may come from the graft donor.

This clonotype was counted between two and nine times. The chain is built from TRBV7-3 and TRBJ2-3; D call uncertain. Trimming took off 2 bases at V and 7 bases at J, with 10 bases between the two ends. Germline V gene sequence: CDR1 SGHTA, CDR2 FQGTGA. The CDR3 is made up of 13 amino acids. The CDR3 region has the DNA TGTGCCAGCAGCTTAGCAGTCCAGAATACGCAGTATTTT. Translation gives CASSLAVQNTQYF.

As concerns this clonotype: Germline and junction disagree at one end, which may indicate a read error. The chain has TRBV5-1 and TRBJ2-1, with 7 bases matching TRBD2. Germline V gene data show CDR1 as SGHRS and CDR2 as YFSETQ. The CDR3 consists of 16 residues. The CDR3 protein is CASSLALADLYNEQLF. CDR3 sequence (DNA): TGCGCCAGCAGCTTGGCCCTAGCGGACCTGTACAATGAGCAGCTCTTC.

The sample holds a few counts of this clonotype. The J gene is TRBJ2-1, the V gene TRBV20-1; tentative D call: TRBD1 (7 bases). CDR1 is DFQATT, CDR2 SNEGSKA, per germline (reference sequence). CDR3 length: 12 amino acids. CDR3 coding DNA: TGCAGCGCGGGACAGAGACGCAATGAGCAGTTCTTC. Its protein product is CSAGQRRNEQFF.

This clonotype has only a few counts. This rearrangement joins TRBV6-1 to TRBJ2-1, with 7 bases aligning to TRBD2. J lost 6 bases, V lost 5 bases, and 7 bases had no gene match. Germline V CDR1 and CDR2: MNHNS, SASEGT. The CDR3 loop spans 14 amino acids. The CDR3 is CASSLTRGINEQFF. The CDR3 DNA reads TGTGCCAGCAGTCTCACGCGGGGGATCAATGAGCAGTTCTTC.

The gene calls are TRBV12-5 and TRBJ2-1; D gene unclear. The germline gives CDR1 LGHNT, CDR2 FRNRAP. V was clipped by 4 bases and J by 10 bases, with 5 bases between them. The CDR3 extends over 10 amino acids. This chain's CDR3 is CASGSWEQFF. The CDR3 nucleotides read TGTGCTAGTGGTTCCTGGGAGCAGTTCTTC.

The chain combines TRBV28 with TRBJ2-1; TRBD1 agrees at 7 bases. There are 15 residues in the CDR3. V lost 6 bases and J lost 4; bases outside the gene matches: 9. Per the germline V gene, CDR1 is MDHEN and CDR2 is SYDVKM. CDR3 loop: CASRTSRTGYNEQFF. The CDR3 nucleotides are TGTGCCAGCAGAACTTCTAGGACAGGTTACAATGAGCAGTTCTTC.

Worth noting for this clonotype: At one of its ends the junction is not consistent with the germline gene, which may arise from a read error. The rearrangement uses TRBV12-3 or TRBV12-4 and TRBJ2-3, with 8 bases fitting TRBD2. The CDR3 has 14 amino acids. CDR3 nucleotide sequence: TGTGCCAGCAGTGTAGCGGGAAACACAGATACGCAGTATTTT. Translation gives CASSVAGNTDTQYF.

This chain joins TRBV20-1 and TRBJ2-5, with D possibly being TRBD1 or TRBD2 (6 bases each). The germline gives CDR1 DFQATT, CDR2 SNEGSKA (reference sequence). V lost 3 bases to trimming and J lost 9 bases, with 14 bases between them. The CDR3 extends over 12 amino acids. CDR3 residues: CSARPGGEAQYF. In DNA, the CDR3 is TGCAGTGCTAGGCCCGGGGGCGAGGCCCAGTACTTC.

The chain carries TRBV7-2 and TRBJ1-1; D may be TRBD1 (5 bases). This CDR3 region has 16 residues. Trimming took off 2 bases at V and 1 base at J, with 14 bases between the two ends. The germline V gene has CDR1 SGHTA and CDR2 FQGNSA. DNA of the CDR3: TGTGCCAGCAGCTTAATTCGGGGCTTGACGAACACTGAAGCTTTCTTT. Translation: CASSLIRGLTNTEAFF.

This clonotype has just a few counts. The gene calls are TRBV20-1 and TRBJ2-3, with D possibly TRBD1 on 5 matching bases. Germline lookup yields CDR1 DFQATT and CDR2 SNEGSKA (reference sequence). This CDR3 spans 15 amino acids. V was clipped by 5 bases and J by 3 bases, with 18 bases between them. DNA of the CDR3: TGCAGTGCTTGTTCCAGGGTGGTTTCGACAGATACGCAGTATTTT. Amino acid sequence: CSACSRVVSTDTQYF.

The J gene is TRBJ1-5, the V gene TRBV5-1; D unclear. V dropped 0 bases and J dropped 7 bases, with 11 bases sitting between them. CDR3 size: 14 residues. The germline V gene has CDR1 SGHRS and CDR2 YFSETQ. CDR3 sequence reads: CASSLDGIGQPQHF. The CDR3 coding sequence is TGCGCCAGCAGCTTGGACGGGATTGGACAGCCCCAGCATTTT.

The sample holds many counts of this clonotype. The rearrangement joins TRBV7-9 to TRBJ1-2, with D hard to call. The length of the CDR3 is 14 residues. V lost 0 bases to trimming and J lost 6 bases, with 11 bases between them. Per the germline V gene, CDR1 is SEHNR and CDR2 is FQNEAQ (reference sequence). The CDR3 DNA follows: TGTGCCAGCAGCTTAGCCACAGCATACGATGGCTACACCTTC. It encodes CASSLATAYDGYTF.

This clonotype was detected many times. This chain links TRBV4-3 with TRBJ2-1; TRBD2 matches at 11 bases. Germline assignment: CDR1 LGHNA and CDR2 YSLEER. The ends lost 0 bases at V and 4 bases at J; junction bases unmatched: 2. The CDR3 is 16 amino acids. The CDR3 bases are TGCGCCAGCAGCCAAGAGCTAGCGGGGGGTTACAATGAGCAGTTCTTC. It codes for CASSQELAGGYNEQFF.

This clonotype was recorded a few times. The genes are TRBV27 and TRBJ1-5; D call uncertain. V lost 2 bases and J 4 bases, leaving 9 bases between the germline ends. The CDR3 sequence is 14 residues long. CDR1 and CDR2 (germline): MNHEY, SMNVEV (reference sequence). DNA for the CDR3: TGTGCCAGCAGTTTACGGTCGGGAAATCAGCCCCAGCATTTT. It translates to CASSLRSGNQPQHF.

This clonotype was observed many times. The chain is built from TRBV7-2 and TRBJ1-1; perhaps TRBD1 as D (5 bases). The CDR3 totals 14 residues. Trimming shortened V by 6 bases and J by 0 bases, and 11 bases separated the two germline ends. The germline CDR1 and CDR2 sequences are SGHTA and FQGNSA. The DNA for the CDR3 is TGTGCCAGCAGGAACAACAGGCTGAACACTGAAGCTTTCTTT. Its translation: CASRNNRLNTEAFF.

This chain links TRBV7-8 with TRBJ2-3; TRBD2 matches at 9 bases. Germline V CDR1 and CDR2: SGHVS, FQNEAQ. CDR3 size: 18 residues. Germline trimming cut 4 bases from V and 4 bases from J; bases unmatched to any gene: 15. CDR3 protein: CASSSYTKRVAGADTQYF. The CDR3 DNA reads TGTGCCAGCAGCTCTTATACCAAAAGGGTAGCGGGGGCAGATACGCAGTATTTT.

The chain joins TRBV28 to TRBJ1-5; D possibly corresponds to TRBD1 (6 bases). Germline V gene data show CDR1 as MDHEN and CDR2 as SYDVKM. Trimming took off 7 bases at V and 2 bases at J, with 15 bases between the two ends. This CDR3 comprises 15 residues. The CDR3 loop reads CASTVQGSGNQPQHF. The DNA of the CDR3 is TGTGCCAGCACCGTACAGGGTAGCGGCAATCAGCCCCAGCATTTT. The full variable domain, in which reference TRBV28 and TRBJ1-5 provide the parts outside the CDR3, is DVKVTQSSRYLVKRTGEKVFLECVQDMDHENMFWYRQDPGLGLRLIYFSYDVKMKEKGDIPEGYSVSREKKERFSLILESASTNQTSMYLCASTVQGSGNQPQHFGDGTRLSIL.

This clonotype was observed a handful of times. The CDR3 protein is CSVARLAGGSDHNEQFF. The CDR3 DNA sequence: TGCAGCGTTGCCAGACTAGCGGGGGGCTCAGACCACAATGAGCAGTTCTTC. This chain uses TRBV29-1 with TRBJ2-1, with 13 bases lining up with TRBD2. From germline, CDR1 is SQVTM and CDR2 ANQGSEA. The CDR3 length is 17 residues. With 4 bases clipped from V and 5 bases from J, the junction kept 11 bases outside the gene matches.

This clonotype has only a few counts. The chain couples TRBV7-9 to TRBJ2-1; D possibly uses TRBD1 or TRBD2 (5 bases each). Germline V gene sequence: CDR1 SEHNR, CDR2 FQNEAQ (reference sequence). CDR3 length: 12 residues. The V and J ends lost 2 bases and 9 bases respectively, with 8 bases between them. The CDR3 reads CASSLTGPEQFF. CDR3 DNA sequence: TGTGCCAGCAGCTTAACGGGACCTGAGCAGTTCTTC. Complete variable domain (other parts from reference TRBV7-9 and TRBJ2-1): DTGVSQNPRHKITKRGQNVTFRCDPISEHNRLYWYRQTLGQGPEFLTYFQNEAQLEKSRLLSDRFSAERPKGSFSTLEIQRTEQGDSAMYLCASSLTGPEQFFGPGTRLTVL.

There are many counts of this clonotype. The chain employs TRBV6-1 and TRBJ2-3, with 10 bases aligning to TRBD2. The CDR3 length is 14 residues. J gave up 8 bases and V 6 bases, and 8 bases lay outside the gene matches. Germline V CDR1 and CDR2: MNHNS, SASEGT. The CDR3 sequence: CASSPPERGGTQYF. DNA for the CDR3: TGTGCCAGCAGCCCACCCGAGCGGGGGGGTACGCAGTATTTT.